Below are 18 T cell receptor beta chains sequenced from a single sample in a study of CD8+CD57+ T cells in acquired aplastic anemia. TCR beta VDJ and CDR3 were profiled, and genomic DNA was the template. TCRdb used MiXCR to reprocess the reads, holding one entry per CDR3 protein. The table records over 40,000 distinct CDR3 sequences, roughly two thirds of them present only once. For sequencing, patients were chosen who had shown expansion of CD8+CD57+ cells by flow cytometry. The sample taken for sequencing was sorted CD4+, CD8+, or CD8+CD57+ T cells (not recorded which) from PBMCs. The receptors here all came from a human donor with aplastic anemia.

This clonotype was recorded a few times. The V gene is TRBV2, the J gene TRBJ2-6, with D tentatively TRBD1 (6 bases). The CDR3 has 15 amino acids. The V end lost 6 bases, the J end lost 3 bases, and 12 bases lay between the germline ends. Germline assignment: CDR1 SNHLY and CDR2 FYNNEI. The CDR3 sequence: CASSERGGGANVLTF. The DNA for the CDR3 is TGTGCCAGCAGCGAGCGAGGGGGTGGGGCCAACGTCCTGACTTTC.

In its sample, this clonotype was seen many times. The chain employs TRBV19 and TRBJ2-1; TRBD1 might be the D (5 bases). V lost 9 bases and J 4 bases, leaving 10 bases between the germline ends. This CDR3 spans 12 amino acids. Germline V lookup: CDR1 LNHDA, CDR2 SQIVND (reference sequence). The CDR3 region has the DNA TGTGCCAGCCAAACAGGTTACAATGAGCAGTTCTTC. Translating gives CASQTGYNEQFF.

The chain uses TRBV24-1 and TRBJ1-2, with TRBD1 matching 9 bases. The CDR3 loop spans 18 amino acids. The J segment lost 2 bases and the V segment lost 4 bases, leaving 13 bases of the junction unmatched. Looked up from germline, CDR1 is KGHDR and CDR2 is SFDVKD. The CDR3 coding sequence is TGTGCCACCAGTGACACTCCGGGGACAGGGTGGGGAAACTATGGCTACACCTTC. This gives the protein CATSDTPGTGWGNYGYTF.

The chain couples TRBV2 to TRBJ2-3; 9 bases are a match to TRBD1. Germline CDR1 and CDR2: SNHLY and FYNNEI. This CDR3 spans 19 amino acids. Trimming took 5 bases from V and 3 from J; bases not matched to a gene: 18. The CDR3 nucleotides read TGTGCCAGCAGTCGCGGGACAGGGTTCGGGACGGTAGCGACAGATACGCAGTATTTT. It encodes CASSRGTGFGTVATDTQYF.

CDR3 loop: CSARDLDRASEQYF. CDR3 nucleotide sequence: TGCAGTGCTAGAGACCTGGACAGGGCGAGCGAGCAGTACTTC. V usage is TRBV20-1 and J usage is TRBJ2-7, with 8 bases matching TRBD1. Germline values: CDR1 DFQATT, CDR2 SNEGSKA (reference sequence). This CDR3 region has 14 residues. Trimming cost V 0 bases and J 6 bases; bases outside gene matches: 7.

The rearrangement links TRBV7-9 to TRBJ2-1; D remains ambiguous. Trimming shortened V by 5 bases and J by 9 bases, and 8 bases separated the two germline ends. Germline V lookup: CDR1 SEHNR, CDR2 FQNEAQ (reference sequence). This CDR3 is built from 11 residues. The CDR3 region is CASSPISEQFF. In nucleotides, the CDR3 is TGTGCCAGCAGCCCAATAAGTGAGCAGTTCTTC.

Only a few counts were recorded for this clonotype. The genes are TRBV29-1 and TRBJ1-2, with a weak D call TRBD1 (5 bases). The CDR3 has 14 amino acids. CDR1 and CDR2 (germline): SQVTM, ANQGSEA. The V gene lost 1 base and the J gene lost 2 bases, with 11 bases spanning the gap. CDR3 loop: CSVEGQLRNYGYTF. The CDR3 region has the DNA TGCAGCGTTGAAGGACAGCTTAGGAACTATGGCTACACCTTC.

The sample holds a few counts of this clonotype. The gene calls are TRBV20-1 and TRBJ1-5; TRBD1 matches at 7 bases. Trimming took 7 bases from V and 4 from J; bases not matched to a gene: 10. The CDR3 has 14 residues. Germline V gene lookup returns CDR1 DFQATT and CDR2 SNEGSKA (reference sequence). As DNA, the CDR3 is TGCAGTGAGACAGGGATAAGTGCAAATCAGCCCCAGCATTTT. Translating gives CSETGISANQPQHF.

There are a few counts of this clonotype. The J gene is TRBJ2-2, the V gene TRBV12-3 or TRBV12-4; the match to TRBD2 covers 11 bases. The CDR3 is 20 residues long. With 5 bases clipped from V and 3 bases from J, the junction kept 17 bases outside the gene matches. CDR3 in DNA: TGTGCCAGCAGTCCCCTTAGCGGGGGGGCCCCGATAGCAGACACCGGGGAGCTGTTTTTT. Residues: CASSPLSGGAPIADTGELFF.

The genes are TRBV15 and TRBJ1-2, with D possibly matching TRBD1 (5 bases). In germline, CDR1 is LNHNV, CDR2 YYDKDF (reference sequence). CDR3 length: 14 residues. V dropped 0 bases and J dropped 8 bases, with 13 bases sitting between them. CDR3 in DNA: TGTGCCACCAGCAGAGATCGGGCAGGGAAGGGCTACACCTTC. This sequence encodes CATSRDRAGKGYTF. Full variable domain (outside the CDR3, taken from reference TRBV15 and TRBJ1-2): DAMVIQNPRYQVTQFGKPVTLSCSQTLNHNVMYWYQQKSSQAPKLLFHYYDKDFNNEADTPDNFQSRRPNTSFCFLDIRSPGLGDTAMYLCATSRDRAGKGYTFGSGTRLTVV.

This chain links TRBV19 with TRBJ2-7; D may be TRBD1 or TRBD2 (6 bases each). The CDR3 is made up of 13 amino acids. Germline CDR1 and CDR2: LNHDA and SQIVND (reference sequence). The V gene lost 3 bases and the J gene lost 3 bases, with 9 bases spanning the gap. CDR3 coding DNA: TGTGCCAGTAGTATCGGGGGACACTACGAGCAGTACTTC. Protein product: CASSIGGHYEQYF.

The chain has TRBV2 and TRBJ1-2; 10 bases map to TRBD1. This CDR3 has 14 amino acids. V lost 9 bases and J lost 3; bases outside the gene matches: 7. Germline V gives CDR1 SNHLY, CDR2 FYNNEI. CDR3 DNA sequence: TGTGCCAGTATGACAGGGGGCTCCCACTATGGCTACACCTTC. This gives the protein CASMTGGSHYGYTF.

This clonotype has a handful of counts. The CDR3 sequence: CASSYGTSGGWALETQYF. In DNA form, the CDR3 reads TGTGCCAGCAGTTACGGGACTAGCGGGGGTTGGGCTCTAGAGACCCAGTACTTC. V usage is TRBV2 and J usage is TRBJ2-5; 14 nucleotides line up with TRBD2. Germline V CDR1 and CDR2: SNHLY, FYNNEI. CDR3 size: 18 residues. J was trimmed by 4 bases and V by 5 bases; bases with no gene match: 12.

The chain joins TRBV5-1 to TRBJ1-4; D gene ambiguous. CDR3 length: 15 amino acids. Germline V gene sequence: CDR1 SGHRS, CDR2 YFSETQ. The ends were cut back, 2 bases at V and 7 bases at J, with 15 bases in the middle. CDR3 residues: CASSFNSVGGEKLFF. The DNA for the CDR3 is TGCGCCAGCAGCTTTAATTCGGTTGGTGGTGAAAAACTGTTTTTT. Complete variable domain (other parts from reference TRBV5-1 and TRBJ1-4): KAGVTQTPRYLIKTRGQQVTLSCSPISGHRSVSWYQQTPGQGLQFLFEYFSETQRNKGNFPGRFSGRQFSNSRSEMNVSTLELGDSALYLCASSFNSVGGEKLFFGSGTQLSVL.

This clonotype was picked up one time. This rearrangement joins TRBV2 to TRBJ1-4; maybe TRBD1 (6 bases). CDR1 is SNHLY, CDR2 FYNNEI, per germline. V was cut by 4 bases and J by 5 bases, with 17 bases left in between. The CDR3 runs 16 residues. The CDR3 DNA reads TGTGCCAGCAGTGCTATGCAGGGGCAGAAAAATGAAAAACTGTTTTTT. This encodes CASSAMQGQKNEKLFF.

In its sample, this clonotype was seen once. At one of its ends the junction is not consistent with the germline gene, which may arise from a read error. The gene calls are TRBV7-9 and TRBJ2-7; D ambiguous. Germline loops: CDR1 SEHNR, CDR2 FQNEAQ (reference sequence). The CDR3 sequence is 13 residues long. Here the CDR3 DNA reads TGTGCCAGCAGCTTATCATGGCCCTACGAGCATCACTTC. Translated: CASSLSWPYEHHF.

This clonotype appeared many times. The chain has TRBV6-1 and TRBJ2-7; D is possibly TRBD2 (6 bases). V lost 8 bases to trimming and J lost 2 bases, with 7 bases between them. This CDR3 comprises 11 residues. Germline-derived CDR1 and CDR2 are MNHNS and SASEGT. The CDR3 nucleotides read TGTGCCAGCCGCGGGGCCTACGAGCAGTACTTC. It translates to CASRGAYEQYF.

The table lists this clonotype with many counts. The chain joins TRBV6-1 to TRBJ1-2, with a tentative D call TRBD1 (6 bases). V lost 6 bases and J 6 bases, leaving 17 bases between the germline ends. CDR3 length: 14 amino acids. CDR1 is MNHNS, CDR2 SASEGT, per germline. CDR3 in amino acids: CASRGTGAEDGYTF. The CDR3 DNA sequence: TGTGCCAGCAGGGGCACGGGGGCGGAGGATGGCTACACCTTC.